The 15 T cell receptor beta chains reported below all come from one sample, sequenced in a study of breast tumors, draining lymph nodes, adjacent tissues. TCRdb re-analysed the multiplex PCR reads in MiXCR, keeping a single row per CDR3 protein. This sample carries 10,000 to 15,000 distinct CDR3 sequences, roughly three quarters of them seen once, and the ten largest clones take about two fifths. The sequenced sample was tumor-adjacent breast tissue. The receptors stem from a female donor with breast cancer. Some clones in this sample may be carry-over from other donors' samples.

In its sample, this clonotype was seen once. The chain employs TRBV5-5 and TRBJ2-7; a weak D match, TRBD2 (6 bases). CDR1 is SGHKS, CDR2 YYEKEE, per germline (reference sequence). The ends were cut back, 2 bases at V and 10 bases at J, with 16 bases in the middle. The CDR3 runs 13 residues. This chain's CDR3 is CASSFSVGGNQYF. CDR3 nucleotide sequence: TGTGCCAGCAGCTTCTCGGTTGGGGGGAATCAGTACTTC.

V usage is TRBV20-1 and J usage is TRBJ2-7; TRBD2 aligns across 9 bases. The CDR3 extends over 14 amino acids. Germline V CDR1 and CDR2: DFQATT, SNEGSKA (reference sequence). The junction had 4 bases not matched to a gene; V was cut back by 1 base and J by 3 bases. This CDR3 reads CSARGLAELYEQYF. In DNA, the CDR3 is TGCAGTGCTAGAGGACTAGCGGAGCTCTACGAGCAGTACTTC.

This clonotype was picked up many times. The chain couples TRBV10-3 to TRBJ2-1, with 7 nucleotides matching TRBD2. The length of the CDR3 is 15 residues. The V gene's germline CDR1 is ENHRY and CDR2 SYGVKD. V lost 6 bases to trimming and J lost 0 bases; unmatched junction nucleotides: 5. CDR3 in amino acids: CAISLAGGSYNEQFF. The CDR3 DNA follows: TGTGCCATCAGCTTAGCGGGTGGCTCCTACAATGAGCAGTTCTTC.

This clonotype has only one observation. The V and J genes are TRBV20-1 and TRBJ2-7; TRBD2 agrees at 7 bases. Trimming cost V 3 bases and J 3 bases; bases outside gene matches: 14. The CDR3 runs to 16 residues. Germline V lookup: CDR1 DFQATT, CDR2 SNEGSKA (reference sequence). Here the CDR3 DNA reads TGCAGTGCTAGCAGCCTCCCTGGGGGGGTTGGCTACGAGCAGTACTTC. Protein product: CSASSLPGGVGYEQYF.

The chain is built from TRBV10-3 and TRBJ2-7, with TRBD1 as a possible D gene (6 bases). Trimming cost V 8 bases and J 4 bases, with 9 bases left between them. The CDR3 has 11 residues. CDR1 is ENHRY, CDR2 SYGVKD, per germline. The CDR3 DNA is TGTGCCATCGGCACAGGGTACGAGCAGTACTTC. This encodes CAIGTGYEQYF.

This clonotype is termed medium-sized. The chain combines TRBV9 with TRBJ2-7; TRBD1 is a possible D gene (6 bases). Between the trimmed V and J ends, which lost 0 bases and 2 bases, there was a span of 9 bases. The germline gives CDR1 SGDLS, CDR2 YYNGEE. The CDR3 loop spans 14 amino acids. CDR3 sequence: CASSVGDTAYEQYF. In DNA form, the CDR3 reads TGTGCCAGCAGCGTAGGGGACACCGCCTACGAGCAGTACTTC.

The genes are TRBV25-1 and TRBJ2-3; D is uncertain. Deletions cut 2 bases from V and 2 bases from J, with 14 bases between. CDR1 MGHDK and CDR2 SYGVNS come from the germline V gene. The CDR3 is made up of 16 amino acids. The CDR3 region has the DNA TGTGCCAGCAGTGAAAGGGCAGGAAGCCCCACAGATACGCAGTATTTT. Protein sequence: CASSERAGSPTDTQYF. Looking up the rest from reference TRBV25-1 and TRBJ2-3 gives the full variable domain: EADIYQTPRYLVIGTGKKITLECSQTMGHDKMYWYQQDPGMELHLIHYSYGVNSTEKGDLSSESTVSRIRTEHFPLTLESARPSHTSQYLCASSERAGSPTDTQYFGPGTRLTVL.

This clonotype was seen at least ten times. This chain uses TRBV18 with TRBJ2-3; 10 nucleotides match TRBD2. The germline V gene encodes CDR1 KGHSH and CDR2 LQKENI. The CDR3 length is 15 residues. Germline trimming cut 7 bases from V and 4 bases from J; bases unmatched to any gene: 8. For the CDR3, the DNA is TGTGCCAGCTTTTCTAAGCGGGAGGGCCCAGATACGCAGTATTTT. As protein: CASFSKREGPDTQYF. The whole variable domain, remainder taken from reference TRBV18 and TRBJ2-3, is NAGVMQNPRHLVRRRGQEARLRCSPMKGHSHVYWYRQLPEEGLKFMVYLQKENIIDESGMPKERFSAEFPKEGPSILRIQQVVRGDSAAYFCASFSKREGPDTQYFGPGTRLTVL.

The genes are TRBV12-3 or TRBV12-4 and TRBJ1-5, with 9 positions matching TRBD1. V shed 1 base, J shed 5 bases, and the junction held 3 bases outside the gene matches. The CDR3 runs 15 residues. CDR3 nucleotide sequence: TGTGCCAGCAGTTTAGGGGACAGGGTTGATCAGCCCCAGCATTTT. Translation: CASSLGDRVDQPQHF.

For this clonotype: One end of the junction varies from germline; a read error may be responsible. V gene TRBV7-7 combines with J gene TRBJ2-5; 9 bases line up with TRBD2. The CDR3 runs 15 residues. Germline values: CDR1 SSHAT, CDR2 FNYEAQ (reference sequence). DNA for the CDR3: TGTGCTAGCAGCTCGGGACTAGCTCCGTGGGAGACCCAGTACTTC. As protein: CASSSGLAPWETQYF.

V gene TRBV5-1 combines with J gene TRBJ2-1; 10 positions agree with TRBD1. The CDR3 runs to 15 residues. With 2 bases clipped from V and 8 bases from J, the junction kept 7 bases outside the gene matches. CDR1 and CDR2 from the germline V gene are SGHRS and YFSETQ. The CDR3 sequence: CASSFDRGLMDEQFF. For the CDR3, the DNA is TGCGCCAGCAGCTTTGACAGGGGGCTGATGGATGAGCAGTTCTTC.

On this clonotype itself: One junction end disagrees with the germline gene, perhaps due to a read error. CDR3 amino acids: CASSGDTGELFF. The DNA for the CDR3 is TGTGCCAGCAGTGGGGACACTGGGGAGCTGTTTTTT. The chain is built from TRBV2 and TRBJ2-2, with D possibly being TRBD1 (6 bases). The germline V gene has CDR1 SNHLY and CDR2 FYNNEI. CDR3 length equals 12 residues.

This clonotype was found many times. The chain is built from TRBV30 and TRBJ2-2; 10 nucleotides line up with TRBD1. Germline V CDR1 and CDR2: GTSNPN, SVGIG (reference sequence). V dropped 5 bases and J dropped 3; count of bases not matched to a gene: 6. CDR3 length: 15 residues. The CDR3 DNA sequence: TGTGCCTGGGGTACCGGGACAGGGGACACCGGGGAGCTGTTTTTT. This gives the protein CAWGTGTGDTGELFF.

This chain joins TRBV12-3 or TRBV12-4 and TRBJ1-6, with 9 positions matching TRBD1. The CDR3 sequence is 16 residues long. The trim removed 7 bases at V and 6 bases at J, leaving 10 bases unmatched. This CDR3 reads CASTYRLDRGNSPLHF. The CDR3 nucleotides are TGTGCCAGCACCTACCGCCTGGACAGGGGTAATTCACCCCTCCACTTT.

The genes are TRBV20-1 and TRBJ2-5; TRBD1 matches at 7 bases. V lost 1 base to trimming and J lost 12 bases; unmatched junction nucleotides: 5. Looked up from germline, CDR1 is DFQATT and CDR2 is SNEGSKA (reference sequence). This CDR3 spans 11 amino acids. The CDR3 DNA follows: TGCAGTGCTAGAGTAGGGGGCATTAAGTACTTC. Translation: CSARVGGIKYF.